This TCR beta chain was sequenced in a study of blood T cells in healthy people across ages. With regard to this clonotype: Its antigen is not identified.

Each donor was a healthy Caucasian individual from Russia, aged roughly 6 to 100. The authors extracted at least 6 micrograms of total RNA per sample. Findings and caveats of the study: Considered underestimates were the diversity estimates obtained from one million T cells.

A J-beta primer mix and a sample-barcoded 5' primer were used in a second PCR of roughly 6 to 12 cycles. Each single sample gave us at least 2.5 million CDR3-containing paired-end reads. A single record per CDR3 protein comes from TCRdb applying MiXCR to the 5' RACE reads. The repertoire has hundreds of thousands of distinct CDR3 sequences, around 21% of them found once; the top ten carry approximately 3.7%. Trimming left V 6 bases short and J 2 bases short, with 10 bases between. This CDR3 has 12 amino acids. Germline V CDR1 and CDR2: SQVTM, ANQGSEA. The receptor was derived from a man in his 70s in good health. Sequencing was done on a sample of blood. The gene calls are TRBV29-1 and TRBJ2-5, with D unclear. In nucleotides, the CDR3 is TGCAGCGTACAAAGCCCGCAAGAGACCCAGTACTTC. Its translation is CSVQSPQETQYF.